The clone carrying this TCR beta chain was observed a handful of times. The antigen is not known. This sample was included in a study of a mutant IDH1 vaccine in newly diagnosed glioma. At the level of the study: With temozolomide cycles, or 4-6 weeks after radiotherapy alone, vaccination was started. Earlier care involved radiotherapy, temozolomide, or both, and the majority received both.

CDR1 and CDR2 (germline): SGHRS, YFSETQ. The length of the CDR3 is 15 residues. V lost 4 bases and J lost 2, with 13 bases in between. The assay was immunoSEQ multiplex PCR, and TCRdb's table has in-frame clones only and misses some. The data hold around 50,000 clones, with approximately 64% observed a single time. The time point was: week 47, end of study. With topical imiquimod, each dose of the vaccine consisted of 300 ug of mutant IDH1 20-mer peptide. Weeks 1, 3, 5, 7, 11, 15, 19 and 23 were when patients received their eight vaccinations. The study enrolled donors with new WHO grade 3 or 4 IDH1-mutant, ATRX-lost astrocytomas.

The specimen comprised peripheral blood mononuclear cells (PBMCs), sampled from a glioma patient whose treatment included an IDH1 peptide vaccine. The chain is built from TRBV5-1 and TRBJ2-1, with TRBD1 as a possible D gene (6 bases). The TCR originated in a man between 35 and 55 years old with glioma. Some clones in this sample may be carry-over from other donors' samples. The DNA for the CDR3 is TGCGCCAGCAGCCAAAACAGGGTCCCCTACAATGAGCAGTTCTTC. It yields the protein CASSQNRVPYNEQFF.